This TCR beta chain was found in a study of blood T cell repertoires in COVID-19. Study as a whole: Sample material is recorded as cDNA or gDNA derived from T cells, B-cell-depleted T cells, or PBMCs.

Assay: immunoSEQ multiplex PCR; the TCRdb copy retains only in-frame clones and omits some. The data contain 150,000 to 200,000 clones, roughly 80% of them singletons. V was clipped by 3 bases and J by 7 bases, with 7 bases between them. From germline, CDR1 is MDHEN and CDR2 SYDVKM. The CDR3 sequence is 12 residues long. The V and J genes are TRBV28 and TRBJ1-5; D ambiguous. The sequencing input was peripheral blood. This TCR was recovered from a woman between 70 and 85 years old with COVID-19, enrolled during active disease. The CDR3 DNA is TGTGCCAGCAGTTTGCGGGAGCAGCCCCAGCATTTT. Its translation is CASSLREQPQHF.